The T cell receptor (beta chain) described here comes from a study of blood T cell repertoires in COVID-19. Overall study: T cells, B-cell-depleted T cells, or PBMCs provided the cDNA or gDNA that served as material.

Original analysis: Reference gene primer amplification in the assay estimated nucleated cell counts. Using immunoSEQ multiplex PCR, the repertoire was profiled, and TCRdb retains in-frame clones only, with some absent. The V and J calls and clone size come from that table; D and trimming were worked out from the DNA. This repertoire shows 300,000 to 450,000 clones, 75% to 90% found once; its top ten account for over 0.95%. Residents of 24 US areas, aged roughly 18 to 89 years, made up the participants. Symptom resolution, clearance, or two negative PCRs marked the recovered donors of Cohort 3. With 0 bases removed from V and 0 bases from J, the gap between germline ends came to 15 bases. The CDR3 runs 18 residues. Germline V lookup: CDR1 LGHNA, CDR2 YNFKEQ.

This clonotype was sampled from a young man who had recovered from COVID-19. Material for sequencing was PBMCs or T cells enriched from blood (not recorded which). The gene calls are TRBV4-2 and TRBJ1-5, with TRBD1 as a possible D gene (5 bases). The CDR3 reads CASSQDSSGGYSNQPQHF. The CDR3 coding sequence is TGTGCCAGCAGCCAAGACTCGAGTGGGGGGTATAGCAATCAGCCCCAGCATTTT.